This T cell receptor (beta chain) appears in the sequencing data of a study of T cell repertoires in cytomegalovirus infection. Study context: Through public TCR beta signatures, both CMV infection and matching HLA type were indicated.

The CDR3 runs to 15 residues. Germline CDR1 SGHNT, CDR2 YYREEE (reference sequence). V was pared by 1 base and J by 6 bases, with 4 bases of the junction left unmatched. Via MiXCR, TCRdb re-called the reads, giving one row per CDR3 protein. The sample lists 250,000 to 300,000 distinct CDR3 sequences; roughly 13% were seen once. In its sample, this clonotype was seen a few times. This receptor was identified in a human donor in good health (CMV status not recorded). Some clones in this sample may be carry-over from other donors' samples. This chain links TRBV5-4 with TRBJ2-1; 10 bases are shared with TRBD2. The material sequenced was PBMCs. CDR3 in DNA: TGTGCCAGCAGCTTGAGGAGCGGGGGGGCCAATGAGCAGTTCTTC. Translation: CASSLRSGGANEQFF. Complete variable domain (other parts from reference TRBV5-4 and TRBJ2-1): ETGVTQSPTHLIKTRGQQVTLRCSSQSGHNTVSWYQQALGQGPQFIFQYYREEENGRGNFPPRFSGLQFPNYSSELNVNALELDDSALYLCASSLRSGGANEQFFGPGTRLTVL.